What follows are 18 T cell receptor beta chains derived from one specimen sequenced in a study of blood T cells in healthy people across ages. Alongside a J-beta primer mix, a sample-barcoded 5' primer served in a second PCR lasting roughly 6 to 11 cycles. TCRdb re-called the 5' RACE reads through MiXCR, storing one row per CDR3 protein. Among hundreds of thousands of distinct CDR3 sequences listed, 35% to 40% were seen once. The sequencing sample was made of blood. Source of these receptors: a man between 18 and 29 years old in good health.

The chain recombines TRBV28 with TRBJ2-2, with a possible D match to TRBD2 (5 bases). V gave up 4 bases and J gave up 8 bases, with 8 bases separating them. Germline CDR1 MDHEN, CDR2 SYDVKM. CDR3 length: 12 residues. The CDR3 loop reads CASSSTTGELFF. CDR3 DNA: TGTGCCAGCAGTTCGACTACGGGGGAGCTGTTTTTT.

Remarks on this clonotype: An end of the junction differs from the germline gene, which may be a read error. The CDR3, as DNA: TGTGCCAGCAGTCTCTCCGCGAGAGCAGATATGCAGTATTTT. The encoded protein is CASSLSARADMQYF. V gene TRBV12-3 or TRBV12-4 combines with J gene TRBJ2-3, with D uncertain. This CDR3 comprises 14 residues.

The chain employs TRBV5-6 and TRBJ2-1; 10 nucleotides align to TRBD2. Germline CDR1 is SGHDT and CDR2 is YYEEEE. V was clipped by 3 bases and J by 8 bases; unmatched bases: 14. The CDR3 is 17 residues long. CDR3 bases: TGTGCCAGCAGCTGGATGACTAGCGGGCGCGGGGGAGATGAGCAGTTCTTC. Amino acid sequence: CASSWMTSGRGGDEQFF.

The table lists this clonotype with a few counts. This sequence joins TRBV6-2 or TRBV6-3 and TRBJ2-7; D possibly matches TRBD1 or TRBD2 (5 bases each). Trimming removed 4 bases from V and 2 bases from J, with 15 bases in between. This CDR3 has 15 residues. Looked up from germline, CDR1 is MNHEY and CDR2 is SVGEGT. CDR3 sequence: CASSSLGTVTYEQYF. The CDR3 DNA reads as TGTGCCAGCAGTTCCCTTGGGACGGTGACCTACGAGCAGTACTTC.

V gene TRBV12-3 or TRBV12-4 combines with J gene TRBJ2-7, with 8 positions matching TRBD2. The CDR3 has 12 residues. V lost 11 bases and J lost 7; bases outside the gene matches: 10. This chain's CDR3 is CAGGLVRDEQYF. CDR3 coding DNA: TGTGCCGGGGGACTAGTTCGTGATGAGCAGTACTTC.

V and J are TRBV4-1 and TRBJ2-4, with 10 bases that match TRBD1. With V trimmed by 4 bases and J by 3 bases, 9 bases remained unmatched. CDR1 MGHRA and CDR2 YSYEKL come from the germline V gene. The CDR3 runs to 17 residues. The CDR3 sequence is CASSPIRRTGGKNIQYF. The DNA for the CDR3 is TGCGCCAGCAGCCCAATTCGGAGGACAGGGGGCAAAAACATTCAGTACTTC.

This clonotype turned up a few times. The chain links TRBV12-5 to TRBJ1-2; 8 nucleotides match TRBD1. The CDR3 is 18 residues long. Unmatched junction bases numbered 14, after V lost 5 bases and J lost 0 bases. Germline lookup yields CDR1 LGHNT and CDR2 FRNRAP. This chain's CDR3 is CASGVLRGQDLANYGYTF. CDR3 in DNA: TGTGCTAGTGGTGTCCTTAGGGGACAGGATTTAGCTAACTATGGCTACACCTTC.

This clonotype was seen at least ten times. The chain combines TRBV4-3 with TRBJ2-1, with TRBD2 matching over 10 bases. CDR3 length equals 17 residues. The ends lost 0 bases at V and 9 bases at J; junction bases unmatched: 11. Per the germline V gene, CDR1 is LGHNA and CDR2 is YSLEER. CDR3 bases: TGCGCCAGCAGCCAAGACCCCTTAGCGGGGGGTTTCGGTGAGCAGTTCTTC. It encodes CASSQDPLAGGFGEQFF.

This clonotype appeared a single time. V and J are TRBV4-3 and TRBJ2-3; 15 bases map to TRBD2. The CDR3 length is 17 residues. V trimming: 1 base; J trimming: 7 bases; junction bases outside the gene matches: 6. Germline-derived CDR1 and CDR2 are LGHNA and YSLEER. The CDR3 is CASSQGGTSGGTNTQYF. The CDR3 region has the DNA TGCGCCAGCAGCCAAGGGGGGACTAGCGGGGGGACAAATACGCAGTATTTT.

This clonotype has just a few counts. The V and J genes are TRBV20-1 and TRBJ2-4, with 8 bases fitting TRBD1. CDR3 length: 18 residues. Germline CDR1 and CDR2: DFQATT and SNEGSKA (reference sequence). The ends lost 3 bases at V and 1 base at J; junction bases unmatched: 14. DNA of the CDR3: TGCAGTGCTAGGGATTTCGGGGTGGGACAGGTGGCCAAAAACATTCAGTACTTC. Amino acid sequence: CSARDFGVGQVAKNIQYF.

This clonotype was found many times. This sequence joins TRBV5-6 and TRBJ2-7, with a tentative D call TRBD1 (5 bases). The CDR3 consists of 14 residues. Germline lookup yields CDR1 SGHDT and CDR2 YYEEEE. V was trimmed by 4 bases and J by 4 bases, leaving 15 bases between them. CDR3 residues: CASSPRAARYEQYF. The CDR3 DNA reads TGTGCCAGCAGCCCCAGGGCAGCAAGATACGAGCAGTACTTC.

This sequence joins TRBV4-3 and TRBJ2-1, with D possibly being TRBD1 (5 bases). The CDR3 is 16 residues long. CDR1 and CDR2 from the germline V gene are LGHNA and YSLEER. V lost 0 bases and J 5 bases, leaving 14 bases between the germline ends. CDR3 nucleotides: TGCGCCAGCAGCCAAGATCTAAGGGGTGCCGACAATGAGCAGTTCTTC. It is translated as CASSQDLRGADNEQFF.

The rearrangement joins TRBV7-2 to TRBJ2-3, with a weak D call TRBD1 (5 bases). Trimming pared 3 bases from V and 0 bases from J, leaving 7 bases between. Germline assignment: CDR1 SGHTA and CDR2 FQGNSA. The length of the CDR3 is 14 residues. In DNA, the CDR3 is TGTGCCAGCAGCTTGTGGGGCAGCACAGATACGCAGTATTTT. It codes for CASSLWGSTDTQYF.

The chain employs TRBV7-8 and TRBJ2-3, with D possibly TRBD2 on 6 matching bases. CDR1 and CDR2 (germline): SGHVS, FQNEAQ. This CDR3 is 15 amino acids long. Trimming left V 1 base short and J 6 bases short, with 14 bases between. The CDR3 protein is CASSLEEGWKDTQYF. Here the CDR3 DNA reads TGTGCCAGCAGCTTAGAGGAGGGCTGGAAGGATACGCAGTATTTT.

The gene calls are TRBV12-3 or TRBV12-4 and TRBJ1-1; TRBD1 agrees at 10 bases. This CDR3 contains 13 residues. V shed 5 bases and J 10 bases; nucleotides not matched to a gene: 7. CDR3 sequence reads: CASSTGQGDGAFF. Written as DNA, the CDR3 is TGTGCCAGCAGTACCGGACAGGGGGATGGAGCTTTCTTT.

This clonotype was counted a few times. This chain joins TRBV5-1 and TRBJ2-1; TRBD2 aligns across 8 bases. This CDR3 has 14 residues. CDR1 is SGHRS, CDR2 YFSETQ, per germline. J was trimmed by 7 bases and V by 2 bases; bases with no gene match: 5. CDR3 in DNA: TGCGCCAGCAGCTTCGCGGGGGGCCCGAATGAGCAGTTCTTC. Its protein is CASSFAGGPNEQFF. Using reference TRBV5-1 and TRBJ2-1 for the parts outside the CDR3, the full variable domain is KAGVTQTPRYLIKTRGQQVTLSCSPISGHRSVSWYQQTPGQGLQFLFEYFSETQRNKGNFPGRFSGRQFSNSRSEMNVSTLELGDSALYLCASSFAGGPNEQFFGPGTRLTVL.

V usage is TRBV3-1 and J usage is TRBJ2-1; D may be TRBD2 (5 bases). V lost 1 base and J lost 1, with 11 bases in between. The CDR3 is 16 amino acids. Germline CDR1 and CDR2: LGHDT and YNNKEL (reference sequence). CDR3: CASSQGGPLSYNEQFF. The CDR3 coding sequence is TGTGCCAGCAGCCAAGGAGGGCCCTTATCCTACAATGAGCAGTTCTTC.

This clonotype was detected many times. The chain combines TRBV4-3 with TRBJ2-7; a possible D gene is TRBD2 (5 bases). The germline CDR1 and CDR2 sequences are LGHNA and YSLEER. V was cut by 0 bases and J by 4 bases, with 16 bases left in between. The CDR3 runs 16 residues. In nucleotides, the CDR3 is TGCGCCAGCAGCCAAGATTTTTCCGGGTTAGCGTACGAGCAGTACTTC. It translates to CASSQDFSGLAYEQYF.